The T cell receptor (beta chain) described here comes from a study of Ad26.COV2.S vaccination and SARS-CoV-2 variants (dated by TCRdb to the early 2020s). With respect to the entire study: Donors in the vaccine arm were drawn from COV1001, a multicentre, randomized, double-blind, placebo-controlled phase I-IIa trial testing Ad26.COV2.S in healthy adults. Ad26.COV2.S was administered intramuscularly at 5 x 10^10 or 1 x 10^11 viral particles, either as a single shot or as two shots given 56 days apart. TCRbeta repertoire sequencing served as the tool for gauging how specific and how broad the SARS-CoV-2-reactive T cell receptors were following Ad26.COV2.S vaccination. A total of 32 samples were included in the TCR-sequenced set, comprising about 20 Ad26.COV2.S vaccine recipients, 5 placebo recipients and 8 SARS-CoV-2 convalescent individuals. Trial participants were randomized into five groups of five: low-dose or high-dose Ad26.COV2.S given once or twice, or placebo on both occasions. Investigators remained blinded to trial group allocation during experiments and outcome assessment.

The CDR3, from cysteine to phenylalanine, totals 12 residues. Solely the CDR3 DNA is kept, with 36 bases framed from the first base. The V end gives up 10 bases and the J end 5 bases, leaving 8 bases in the junction not matched to a gene. The germline V gene sets CDR1 to WSHSY and CDR2 to SAAADI. The immunoSEQ Assay was the method used to sequence TCRbeta CDR3 regions. After extraction, genomic DNA underwent amplification by bias-controlled multiplex PCR, followed by high-throughput sequencing. On the authors' methods: To quantify the absolute abundance of every unique TCRbeta CDR3 region, sequences were collapsed and filtered. T cell fraction was estimated by normalization of TCRbeta template counts to usable DNA, with usable DNA being measured through amplification of reference genes present in all nucleated cells. Repertoire TCRs were annotated as SARS-CoV-2-specific by exact matching of V gene, CDR3 amino acid sequence and J gene to a known reactive TCR set. The reference SARS-CoV-2 TCR set was obtained from MIRA and was filtered for enrichment in COVID-19-positive ImmuneCODE repertoires, whereby public or cross-reactive TCRs were removed. Drawing on the MIRA antigens, annotated TCRs were analysed further at the level of specific ORF or position within ORF. Breadth was defined as the number of annotated unique rearrangements divided by the total number of unique productive rearrangements, and depth was defined as the summed frequency of the annotated unique rearrangements. Two-sided Wilcoxon rank-sum tests were applied when comparing TCR breadth between groups. Imported from immuneACCESS, the table was reduced by TCRdb to in-frame sequences with V and J called. These copies leave out some clones; in studies compared against another copy, an unresolved V gene accounts for under half, and the cause of the remainder is not known. The V and J calls and the clone size are those of that table, but D and trimming were determined from the DNA. Across this sample there are hundreds of thousands of clones, with 80% to 90% seen only once. The ten biggest clones cover about 1.5% of the sample.

The treatment or condition label of this sample denotes: roughly 20 received Ad26.COV2.S at low or high dose, single or two shots; 5 received placebo; per-sample allocation not given. Repertoires of vaccine and placebo recipients were sequenced from samples collected on day 63 after the first injection. In Cohort 1b, roughly 26 adults aged 18-55 years were enrolled at a single site in Boston, USA, between 29 July and 7 August 2020. Ad26.COV2.S consisted of a replication-incompetent adenovirus type 26 vector by which a prefusion-stabilized SARS-CoV-2 spike protein from the original Wuhan strain was expressed. On this clone itself: It lacks a known antigen. The sample holds no much larger clone one base away, and base qualities are not on file.

Overall study results and their limits: Higher spike-specific TCR breadth was observed in Ad26.COV2.S recipients than in placebo recipients (P = 0.0014). Non-spike TCR breadth was comparable between vaccine and placebo recipients, consistent with the vaccine containing only spike. It was noted by the authors that total T cell responses may have been underestimated by the TCR breadth and depth analyses. After vaccination, spike-specific CD8+ and CD4+ T cell responses were reported to show substantial breadth. The study was not powered to compare responses between vaccine doses or regimens.

The rearrangement combines TRBV10-2 with TRBJ2-7; the junction holds 7 bases that match TRBD1. Sequencing used peripheral blood, obtained in a trial of Ad26.COV2.S vaccine versus placebo. The receptor comes from a person aged 18 to 59 who received the Ad26.COV2.S COVID-19 vaccine or a placebo. The CDR3 has the sequence CAIQGDTDEQYF. The DNA sequence is as follows: TGCGCCATCCAGGGGGATACAGACGAGCAGTACTTC.